Listed below are T cell receptor beta chains from one sample, sequenced in a study of early T cells in non-severe SARS-CoV-2 infection. One entry per CDR3 protein, called by TCRdb with MiXCR from the 5' RACE reads. The data show about 30,000 distinct CDR3 sequences, 5% to 5.5% seen once. The sequencing sample was made of whole blood. The receptors here all came from an adult who was a healthcare worker with PCR-confirmed SARS-CoV-2 infection or an uninfected control (not recorded which). The CDR3 runs from the conserved cysteine through the conserved F or W.

>13|TRBV12-3/TRBV12-4|TRBJ2-3
CACLAGERDTQYF
>12|TRBV27|TRBJ1-4
CASSGTAEKLFF
>16|TRBV4-1|TRBJ2-3
CASSQVGQSRTDTQYF
>14|TRBV5-1|TRBJ2-3
CASSPAKSTDTQYF
>19|TRBV5-1|TRBJ2-7
CASSLGGAGSSGTTWEQYF
>17|TRBV29-1|TRBJ2-1
CSVGGIPGTHSYNEQFF
>13|TRBV29-1|TRBJ2-5
CSAENRGQETQYF
>15|TRBV29-1|TRBJ1-4
CSVEDLGGMNEKLFF
>15|TRBV11-2|TRBJ2-7
CASSLGTGVPYEQYF
>14|TRBV3-1|TRBJ2-6
CASSQGYGANVLTF
>15|TRBV9|TRBJ2-7
CASSVGLLGGAEQYF
>16|TRBV20-1|TRBJ2-2
CSARSSRLVHTGELFF
>15|TRBV29-1|TRBJ1-6
CSVSTGLGSKSPLHF
>14|TRBV7-3|TRBJ2-7
CASSSFGGPYEQYF
>15|TRBV5-5|TRBJ2-7
CASSGGQGAPYEQYF
>17|TRBV6-1|TRBJ2-1
CASSEPGLAGRYNEQFF
>16|TRBV6-4|TRBJ2-6
CASSDSDSSGANVLTF
>13|TRBV7-6|TRBJ1-1
CASSFDTNTEAFF
>14|TRBV19|TRBJ2-2
CATAQQGSTGELFF
>12|TRBV28|TRBJ2-7
CASREGTTEQYF
>17|TRBV7-9|TRBJ2-2
CASSSLRSGSGPGSCFF
>16|TRBV5-1|TRBJ1-2
CASSLDVTGSESGYTF
>13|TRBV10-1|TRBJ1-1
CASSVGRNTEAFF
>15|TRBV6-5|TRBJ2-7
CASSYVWGAEYEQYF
>12|TRBV7-9|TRBJ2-2
CASRPRPGELFF
>15|TRBV24-1|TRBJ2-5
CATSRSGLGGETQYF
>15|TRBV6-4|TRBJ2-1
CASSDSSGSYNEQFF
>15|TRBV28|TRBJ2-7
CASNPQPGESYEQYF
>15|TRBV12-3/TRBV12-4|TRBJ2-3
CASSYMGGNTDTQYF
>13|TRBV7-3|TRBJ2-3
CASSLVTIDTQYF
>14|TRBV11-2|TRBJ2-7
CASSPEQGKYEQYF
>15|TRBV2|TRBJ2-5
CASSDQAGIQETQYF
>11|TRBV11-2|TRBJ2-3
CASSSTDTQYF
>17|TRBV7-2|TRBJ2-7
CASSFSGSGSPSYEQYF
>14|TRBV7-2|TRBJ1-1
CASRGQGFQSEAFF
>12|TRBV6-2/TRBV6-3|TRBJ2-7
CASTSGLREQYF
>13|TRBV28|TRBJ2-7
CASSLGTGYEQYF
>19|TRBV4-2|TRBJ2-3
CASSQEVFRTTDGTDTQYF
>15|TRBV12-3/TRBV12-4|TRBJ2-3
CASRTDLSSTDTQYF
>15|TRBV3-1|TRBJ2-7
CASSLRLAGPYEQYF
>15|TRBV5-1|TRBJ2-2
CASRLGTANTGELFF
>14|TRBV2|TRBJ1-5
CASSLDRINQPQHF
>17|TRBV6-2/TRBV6-3|TRBJ1-1
CASRDPQIKGFDTEAFF
>14|TRBV7-6|TRBJ2-3
CASSPGTSKPTQYF
>15|TRBV20-1|TRBJ2-7
CSARDRDSFTYEQYF
>16|TRBV7-8|TRBJ2-7
CASSARTGRGPYEQYF
>16|TRBV9|TRBJ1-4
CASSVDPGALDEKLFF
>15|TRBV27|TRBJ2-7
CASSSAAGYSLEQYF
>13|TRBV6-2/TRBV6-3|TRBJ1-2
CASRTDRLYGYTF
>16|TRBV7-9|TRBJ2-5
CASSLARLAGQETQYF
>15|TRBV7-7|TRBJ2-5
CASSDNGLSQETQYF
>16|TRBV7-9|TRBJ2-7
CASSSTTTTSSYEQYF
>17|TRBV4-1|TRBJ2-1
CASSQLTTIKAYNEQFF
>14|TRBV28|TRBJ1-5
CASSSEGARQPQHF
>12|TRBV20-1|TRBJ2-7
CSATPDRAEQYF
>16|TRBV11-2|TRBJ2-5
CASSNTSGRAYETQYF
>15|TRBV7-9|TRBJ2-1
CASSPRLDSLNEQFF
>14|TRBV7-6|TRBJ2-7
CASSLDQGADEQYF
>15|TRBV20-1|TRBJ2-3
CSASSGGSGTDTQYF